This T cell receptor beta chain was profiled in a study of OX40 agonist ivuxolimab in advanced cancers. Some clones are missing from TCRdb's copy, which holds only in-frame ones; the method was immunoSEQ multiplex PCR. The sample yields roughly 80,000 clones, roughly 84% seen once. Per the germline V gene, CDR1 is MDHEN and CDR2 is SYDVKM. V gave up 1 base and J gave up 7 bases, with 11 bases separating them. The CDR3 is made up of 14 amino acids. Sequenced here: CD4+ or CD8+ T cells sorted from blood, sampled in a trial of the OX40 agonist ivuxolimab. The chain couples TRBV28 to TRBJ2-1; a possible D gene is TRBD2 (5 bases). This clonotype originated in an adult with an advanced solid tumor such as melanoma, head and neck, liver or kidney cancer. CDR3 sequence: CASSLSLAQNEQFF. The CDR3 DNA reads as TGTGCCAGCAGTTTATCATTAGCGCAGAATGAGCAGTTCTTC.